A single T cell receptor (beta chain) is shown here with its context. Per the study methods: It was from reference gene primer amplification that nucleated cell counts were estimated. Clones were sequenced by immunoSEQ multiplex PCR, and TCRdb holds only the in-frame ones, with some missing. The D gene and trimming were derived from the DNA, and the V and J assignments and clone size from that table. The sample includes 35,000 to 40,000 clones, 84% of them seen just once. The data were taken from a study of blood T cell repertoires in COVID-19. Study-level information: COVID-19 samples, acute and convalescent, were from the United States, Italy and Spain. T cells, B-cell-depleted T cells, or PBMCs provided the cDNA or gDNA that served as material.

The germline V and J ends were trimmed by 2 bases and 8 bases, with 12 bases remaining between them. There are 13 residues in the CDR3. Germline V gene lookup returns CDR1 ENHRY and CDR2 SYGVKD. Input material: peripheral blood. The clonotype was recovered from a man aged 45-65 years with active or convalescent COVID-19. The chain recombines TRBV10-3 with TRBJ1-2; TRBD1 might be the D (5 bases). The CDR3 loop reads CAISEIWGRGYTF. The DNA for the CDR3 is TGTGCCATCAGTGAGATCTGGGGCAGGGGCTACACCTTC.